Sequencing of this TCR beta chain was carried out in a study of cytomegalovirus exposure and HLA in healthy donors. Points from the study as a whole: Accounts indicate the classifier identified cytomegalovirus status with strong specificity and sensitivity. Some V segments, TRBV6-2 and TRBV6-3 among them, were indistinguishable and were therefore excluded.

J lost 5 bases, V lost 1 base, and 9 bases had no gene match. The germline gives CDR1 LGHNA, CDR2 YSLEER. This CDR3 contains 16 residues. A note on this clone: The antigen is unknown.

PCR was performed using 60 Vbeta and 13 Jbeta primers. The data were produced by immunoSEQ multiplex PCR, yet TCRdb's version contains in-frame clones alone and is incomplete. The sample records approximately 110,000 clones, approximately 86% being singletons. The clonotype originates from a man aged 18 to 35 in good health and CMV-seronegative. The source material was PBMCs. The chain joins TRBV4-3 to TRBJ2-5, with TRBD1 matching over 8 bases. The CDR3 DNA follows: TGCGCCAGCAGCCAAGTCACGGACAGGGTCTGGGAGACCCAGTACTTC. It yields the protein CASSQVTDRVWETQYF.